The source of this TCR beta chain is a study of CD8+CD57+ T cells in acquired aplastic anemia. About the study: Sorted CD4+ and CD8+ cells yielded DNA averaging about 3.1 ug.

About this clonotype itself: Its antigen is as yet unknown.

Genomic DNA constituted the template upon which TCR beta VDJ and CDR3 profiling was performed. From the reads, TCRdb called clonotypes with MiXCR, one entry per CDR3 protein. This sample has hundreds of thousands of distinct CDR3 sequences, with approximately 80% found just once. Findings of the study overall: Patients and healthy controls showed no significant CD8+ Simpson's diversity difference. Patients had twenty-nine CD8+ CDR3 sequences in common with controls (the shared set).

It was patients with CD8+CD57+ cell expansion by flow cytometry who were chosen for sequencing. Sampling of blood occurred while the patients had still received no therapy. Germline values: CDR1 SEHNR, CDR2 FQNEAQ (reference sequence). Trimming took 1 base from V and 13 from J, leaving 23 bases between them. CDR3 length equals 15 residues. The chain joins TRBV7-9 to TRBJ2-7; D is perhaps TRBD2 (7 bases). Input material: sorted CD4+, CD8+, or CD8+CD57+ T cells (not recorded which) from PBMCs. The receptor's source is a human donor with aplastic anemia. CDR3 in amino acids: CASSLVPGGLYFGYF. CDR3 DNA: TGTGCCAGCAGCTTAGTACCCGGGGGGCTGTACTTTGGATACTTC.